Listed below are T cell receptor beta chains from one sample, sequenced in a study of blood T cell repertoires in COVID-19. Sequencing used immunoSEQ multiplex PCR; TCRdb keeps in-frame clones, though not all of them. Of about 140,000 clones listed, over 70% are singletons. The material sequenced was peripheral blood. The receptor set was obtained from a woman aged 45 to 65 with acute or convalescent COVID-19. Each CDR3 is given without its conserved first and last residue.

V gene: TRBV21-1
CDR3 protein: ASSSGAQERPTAF

V gene: TRBV5-5
CDR3 protein: ASSRTGYSNQPQH

V gene: TRBV19
CDR3 protein: ASSPGAEQPQH

V gene: TRBV3-1/TRBV3-2
CDR3 protein: ASSQSGQLPNGYT

V gene: TRBV9
CDR3 protein: ASSLRQGVGEQY

V gene: TRBV15
CDR3 protein: ATSREDSSYEQY

V gene: TRBV7-2
CDR3 protein: ASSQLRNSGGNEQF

V gene: TRBV18
CDR3 protein: ASSPSVSSGIYEQY

V gene: TRBV6-5
CDR3 protein: ASSTGDTEAF

V gene: TRBV27
CDR3 protein: ASSLSAGVDYGYT

V gene: TRBV7-9
CDR3 protein: ASSRSNTAEAEAF

V gene: TRBV5-1
CDR3 protein: ASSSGNSPLH

V gene: TRBV27
CDR3 protein: ASSLNADTDTQY

V gene: TRBV6-2/TRBV6-3
CDR3 protein: ASSFDRGRQF

V gene: TRBV19
CDR3 protein: ASSTSTGMNTEAF

V gene: TRBV24-1
CDR3 protein: ATRGHPTYEQY

V gene: TRBV25-1
CDR3 protein: ASSETGILPGNTIY

V gene: TRBV2
CDR3 protein: ASGQGTGQPQH

V gene: TRBV4-1
CDR3 protein: ASRRDGRSNYGYT

V gene: TRBV4-1
CDR3 protein: ASSQGTTETQY

V gene: TRBV28
CDR3 protein: ASRRQASPLH

V gene: TRBV19
CDR3 protein: ASSIQYSNQPQH

V gene: TRBV6-2/TRBV6-3
CDR3 protein: ASSKRPSGLTETQY

V gene: TRBV4-2
CDR3 protein: ASSQEGTNSGNTIY

V gene: TRBV1
CDR3 protein: TSSQDLTQGAANHPYNEQF

V gene: TRBV27
CDR3 protein: ASSLLRQGVSYNEQF

V gene: TRBV5-1
CDR3 protein: ASSLNSANTGELF

V gene: TRBV28
CDR3 protein: ASSFGAGGYTDTQY

V gene: TRBV5-4
CDR3 protein: ASSFDRYNSPLH

V gene: TRBV19
CDR3 protein: ASTLTGVATEAF

V gene: TRBV6-5
CDR3 protein: ASHSGGDYNEQF

V gene: TRBV6-5
CDR3 protein: ASSYGLAGGNEQF